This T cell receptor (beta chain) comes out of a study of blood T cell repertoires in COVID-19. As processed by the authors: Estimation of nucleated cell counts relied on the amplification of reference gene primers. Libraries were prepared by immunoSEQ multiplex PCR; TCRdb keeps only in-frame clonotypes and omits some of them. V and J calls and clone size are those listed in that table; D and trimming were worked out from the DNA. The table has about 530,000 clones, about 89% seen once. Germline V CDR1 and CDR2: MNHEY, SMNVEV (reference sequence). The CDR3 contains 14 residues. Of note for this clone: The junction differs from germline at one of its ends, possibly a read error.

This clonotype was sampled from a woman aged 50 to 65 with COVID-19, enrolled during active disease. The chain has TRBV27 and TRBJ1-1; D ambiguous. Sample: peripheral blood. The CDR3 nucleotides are TGTGCCAGCAGTTTAGGAGGGCGGAACGCTGAAGCTTTCTTT. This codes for CASSLGGRNAEAFF.